This T cell receptor (beta chain) came from a study of vaccination and CD4 T cells after COVID-19. With the Oncomine TCR Beta short-read assay, DNA from cultured CD4+ T cells was sequenced. TCRdb used MiXCR to reprocess the PCR reads, holding one entry per CDR3 protein. The sample shows 20,000 to 30,000 distinct CDR3 sequences, roughly two thirds of them seen only once. As regards this clonotype: What it binds is not known.

This CDR3 has 12 amino acids. The germline gives CDR1 DFQATT, CDR2 SNEGSKA (reference sequence). With V trimmed by 7 bases and J by 3 bases, 6 bases remained unmatched. Treatment in this sample: roughly 11-day PBMC culture with coronavirus spike peptide pools or control peptides (ViraFEST assay). Notes on the study in general: The authors identified 304 of 307 vaccine-specific clones in convalescent patients as spike mono-reactive.

The receptor was isolated from a human donor who received a COVID-19 vaccine. The chain couples TRBV20-1 to TRBJ2-7; 7 nucleotides line up with TRBD1. The sequencing here drew on CD4+ T cells from blood, cultured in vitro, taken after SARS-CoV-2 vaccination. The CDR3 region has the DNA TGCAGTGTCACGGGACAGAGCTACGAGCAGTACTTC. The encoded protein is CSVTGQSYEQYF.